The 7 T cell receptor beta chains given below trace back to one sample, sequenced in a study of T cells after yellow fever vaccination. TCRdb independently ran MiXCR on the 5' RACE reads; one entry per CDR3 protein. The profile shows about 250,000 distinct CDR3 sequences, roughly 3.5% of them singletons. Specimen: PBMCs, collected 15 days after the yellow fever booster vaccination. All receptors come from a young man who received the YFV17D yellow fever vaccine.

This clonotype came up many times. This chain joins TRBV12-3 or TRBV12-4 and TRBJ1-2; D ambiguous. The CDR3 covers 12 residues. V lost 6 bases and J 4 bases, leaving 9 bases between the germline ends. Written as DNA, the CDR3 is TGTGCCAGCAGCTTGGAACTCTATGGCTACACCTTC. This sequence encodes CASSLELYGYTF.

CDR3 coding DNA: TGTGCCAGCAGCTTAGTTGCCTCGGGGGTAAGGCAGCCCCAGCATTTT. As protein: CASSLVASGVRQPQHF. This chain connects TRBV7-9 to TRBJ1-5; D is possibly TRBD1 (5 bases). This CDR3 spans 16 amino acids. V was cut by 1 base and J by 7 bases, with 17 bases left in between. Per the germline V gene, CDR1 is SEHNR and CDR2 is FQNEAQ (reference sequence).

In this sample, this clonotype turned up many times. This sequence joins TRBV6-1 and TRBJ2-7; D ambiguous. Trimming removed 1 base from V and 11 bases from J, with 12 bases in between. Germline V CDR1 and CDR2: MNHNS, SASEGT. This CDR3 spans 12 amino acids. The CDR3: CASSEVRGIKYV. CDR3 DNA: TGTGCCAGCAGTGAAGTGCGAGGTATTAAGTACGTC.

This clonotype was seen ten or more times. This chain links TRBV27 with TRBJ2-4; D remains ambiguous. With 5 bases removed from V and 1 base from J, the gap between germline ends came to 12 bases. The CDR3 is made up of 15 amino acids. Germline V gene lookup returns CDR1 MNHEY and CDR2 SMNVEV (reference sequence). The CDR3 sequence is CASSPGSWAKNIQYF. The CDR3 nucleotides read TGTGCCAGCAGTCCGGGTAGCTGGGCCAAAAACATTCAGTACTTC.

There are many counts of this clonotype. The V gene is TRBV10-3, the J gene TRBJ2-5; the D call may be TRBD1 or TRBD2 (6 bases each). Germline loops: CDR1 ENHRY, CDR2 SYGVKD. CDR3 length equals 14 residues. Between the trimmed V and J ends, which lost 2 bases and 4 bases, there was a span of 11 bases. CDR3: CAISERTGAETQYF. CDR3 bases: TGTGCCATCAGTGAGCGAACGGGGGCAGAGACCCAGTACTTC.

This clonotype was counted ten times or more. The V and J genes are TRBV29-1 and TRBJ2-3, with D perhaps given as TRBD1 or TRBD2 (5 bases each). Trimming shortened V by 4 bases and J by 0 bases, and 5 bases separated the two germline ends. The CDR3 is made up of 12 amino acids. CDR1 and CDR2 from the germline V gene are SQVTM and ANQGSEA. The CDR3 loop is CSVGDSTDTQYF. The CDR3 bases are TGCAGCGTTGGGGACAGCACAGATACGCAGTATTTT.

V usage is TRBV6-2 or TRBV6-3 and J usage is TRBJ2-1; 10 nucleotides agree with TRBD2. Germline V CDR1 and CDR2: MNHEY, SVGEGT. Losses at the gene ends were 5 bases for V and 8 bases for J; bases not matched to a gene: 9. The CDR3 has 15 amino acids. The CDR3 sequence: CASSQRTSGADEQFF. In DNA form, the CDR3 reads TGTGCCAGCAGTCAGCGGACTAGCGGCGCGGATGAGCAGTTCTTC.